This TCR beta chain is drawn from a study of T cell responses to AZD1222 COVID-19 vaccine (dated by TCRdb to the early 2020s). Context from the whole study: AZD1222 recipients whose second dose came at about 4 weeks and those whose second dose came at about 12 weeks were combined into one group, since spike-specific TCR depth and breadth did not differ between the two schedules. A total of under 250 trial participants underwent TCR sequencing, of whom around 210 had received two doses of AZD1222 and some 25 had received two doses of the MenACWY control vaccine. Trial participants were enrolled by age into 18-55, 56-69 and 70-plus year subgroups, with roughly 160, 29 and 62 TCR-sequenced participants respectively. Summary of the overall study and its limitations: After two AZD1222 doses, both the breadth and the depth of spike-specific TCRs were significantly higher than at day 0 and than in MenACWY recipients. In the small 56-69-year group, the increase in depth fell short of significance, most likely because of low power. Because no day 14 peak-response samples were available, repertoires were characterized only after the peak T cell response. Participants were mostly white British, with more females than males. The authors suggested clonal diversity may have been underestimated. The whole spike protein was spanned by vaccine-associated CD4 TCRs, and dominant responses were seen in regions 160-218 and 743-854. Reportedly, almost half of the unique spike-specific TCRs recognized epitopes lying outside the regions that are mutated in the B.1.351 and B.1.1.7 variants. Only six AZD1222 recipients were SARS-CoV-2 seropositive at baseline, limiting conclusions about previously exposed vaccinees.

The CDR3 regions of human TCRbeta chains were analyzed by immunosequencing. Per the authors' processing: TCRs in the repertoires were compared against a reference library of SARS-CoV-2-specific TCRs that had been generated with the MIRA antigen-specificity platform. Breadth was defined as the fraction of unique TCRs that were SARS-CoV-2-associated, and depth was defined as the fraction of total T cells that were SARS-CoV-2-associated. Using the MIRA data, every spike-specific TCR was mapped to the spike region that the TCR reacted to and assigned to either a CD4 or a CD8 class. Log10-transformed breadth and depth values were compared by one-way ANOVA with Sidak's multiple comparisons tests. In its TCRdb copy, this immuneACCESS table keeps in-frame sequences only and misses some clones. Where compared with another copy, unresolved V genes explain less than half of these, and the others have no known cause. For V, J and clone size, that table is used; D and trimming come from the DNA. The sample yields about 170,000 clones; 80% to 95% were counted once. About 4% of the sample is taken by the ten largest.

The time point label on this specimen signifies: baseline before first vaccination. Vaccinee samples came from UK trials COV001 and COV002, including a single-blind randomized controlled phase 2/3 trial of AZD1222 (ChAdOx1 nCoV-19) in healthy adults. Trial participant PBMC samples were collected at day 0 and day 28 after the second dose for TCRbeta chain sequencing. From the germline V gene (reference sequence), CDR1 is SEHNR and CDR2 is FQNEAQ. V and J are truncated by 5 bases and 7 bases respectively, leaving an intervening sequence of 17 bases. From its cysteine to its phenylalanine, the CDR3 spans 14 amino acids. Solely the CDR3 DNA is kept, with 42 bases framed from the first base. This clone appeared once. The specificity of this receptor is unknown. No base qualities exist here, and no much larger clone lies one base off it.

The TCR sequence derives from an adult in good health. The chain employs TRBV7-9 and TRBJ1-2; a confident D gene designation cannot be given. The starting material was peripheral blood, obtained on day 0 of AZD1222 vaccination. The CDR3 sequence is CASSPSHSGGGYTF. In nucleotides, the sequence is TGTGCCAGCAGCCCCTCTCACTCAGGAGGTGGCTACACCTTC.